This record looks at one T cell receptor beta chain sequence and its context. The data were obtained in a study of shared T cell receptors in the human thymus. This table comes from immunoSEQ multiplex PCR, and its TCRdb copy is limited to in-frame clones, with some not included. The sample contains 600,000 to 900,000 clones, 80% to 90% of which appear only once. Germline lookup yields CDR1 MNHNS and CDR2 SASEGT. The CDR3 covers 14 residues. Trimming pared 5 bases from V and 0 bases from J, leaving 10 bases between. The sample was also linked to a second study, of human thymus T cells. Turning to that study: Thymus specimens were resections from corrective heart surgery. What appeared biased in thymic and blood repertoires was the usage of V and J genes. Unrelated individuals had highly overlapping thymic repertoires, as reported in related research.

The J gene is TRBJ1-1, the V gene TRBV6-1, with D perhaps matching TRBD1 (5 bases). The TCR was taken from a girl less than two years old with a congenital heart defect. Sequencing was done on a sample of thymocytes. The CDR3 coding sequence is TGTGCCAGCAGTTATGACAGCCTGAACACTGAAGCTTTCTTT. Translation: CASSYDSLNTEAFF.